Following are 25 T cell receptor beta chains from one sample sequenced in a study of cytomegalovirus exposure and HLA in healthy donors. Both 60 Vbeta primers and 13 Jbeta primers went into the PCR. Generated by immunoSEQ multiplex PCR, the TCRdb table keeps only in-frame clones and is missing some. The table shows 45,000 to 55,000 clones, with around three quarters occurring only once. Sequenced material: PBMCs. The receptors come from a man between 25 and 39 years old in good health and CMV-seropositive.

The J gene is TRBJ2-2, the V gene TRBV7-6, with 11 bases identical to TRBD1. Trimming removed 4 bases from V and 6 bases from J; junction bases left unmatched: 4. The CDR3 length is 15 residues. Germline V gene lookup returns CDR1 SGHVS and CDR2 FNYEAQ. This chain's CDR3 is CASSSGQGVSGELFF. CDR3 bases: TGTGCCAGCAGCTCGGGACAGGGGGTATCCGGGGAGCTGTTTTTT. Full variable domain (rest looked up from reference TRBV7-6 and TRBJ2-2): GAGVSQSPRYKVTKRGQDVALRCDPISGHVSLYWYRQALGQGPEFLTYFNYEAQQDKSGLPNDRFSAERPEGSISTLTIQRTEQRDSAMYRCASSSGQGVSGELFFGEGSRLTVL.

The chain combines TRBV27 with TRBJ1-1; 10 positions agree with TRBD1. This CDR3 is 14 amino acids long. Germline V gene sequence: CDR1 MNHEY, CDR2 SMNVEV (reference sequence). V trimming: 2 bases; J trimming: 12 bases; junction bases outside the gene matches: 9. DNA for the CDR3: TGTGCCAGCAGTTTAATGATCCCGGGACAGGGGCCTTTCTTT. It specifies CASSLMIPGQGPFF.

The V and J genes are TRBV5-6 and TRBJ1-2; TRBD1 agrees at 10 bases. With V trimmed by 3 bases and J by 8 bases, 19 bases remained unmatched. The CDR3 covers 18 residues. Germline lookup yields CDR1 SGHDT and CDR2 YYEEEE. The CDR3 DNA follows: TGTGCCAGCAGCTGGGGCTTAGACAGGGGGCGCGCGGTATTGGGCTACACCTTC. Translation gives CASSWGLDRGRAVLGYTF.

This clone was seen only a few times. The same CDR3 also results from other DNA sequences found in this sample. The rearrangement uses TRBV4-1 and TRBJ1-1, with D perhaps TRBD1 (6 bases). This CDR3 contains 15 residues. Looked up from germline, CDR1 is MGHRA and CDR2 is YSYEKL. V dropped 1 base and J dropped 0 bases, with 9 bases sitting between them. CDR3 amino acids: CASSQGTDMNTEAFF. For the CDR3, the DNA is TGCGCCAGCAGCCAAGGGACAGATATGAACACTGAAGCTTTCTTT.

The gene calls are TRBV7-9 and TRBJ2-1, with D possibly matching TRBD1 (5 bases). In germline, CDR1 is SEHNR, CDR2 FQNEAQ (reference sequence). This CDR3 is built from 17 residues. V dropped 5 bases and J dropped 3 bases, with 20 bases sitting between them. CDR3 sequence: CASSTTVGPESYNEQFF. The CDR3 DNA is TGTGCCAGCAGCACCACGGTGGGGCCCGAAAGCTACAATGAGCAGTTCTTC.

The V gene is TRBV13, the J gene TRBJ1-1, with 9 bases identical to TRBD1. Per the germline V gene, CDR1 is PRHDT and CDR2 is FYEKMQ (reference sequence). The V gene end was trimmed by 6 bases and the J gene end by 4 bases; junction bases not matched to a gene: 3. CDR3 length equals 13 residues. This chain's CDR3 is CASRRTGVTEAFF. The CDR3 region has the DNA TGTGCCAGCAGGAGGACAGGGGTCACTGAAGCTTTCTTT.

This clone has just one count. The DNA of the CDR3 is TGTGCCAGCACCCCAGAGGGGGCGCCGAGGAATCAGCCCCAGCATTTT. Encoded protein: CASTPEGAPRNQPQHF. The rearrangement uses TRBV6-6 and TRBJ1-5; 7 bases fit TRBD1. Germline CDR1 and CDR2: MNHNY and SVGAGI (reference sequence). The CDR3 covers 16 residues. Trimming took 7 bases from V and 4 from J; bases not matched to a gene: 13.

V usage is TRBV7-3 and J usage is TRBJ2-3, with 11 nucleotides matching TRBD2. The CDR3 sequence is 16 residues long. From germline, CDR1 is SGHTA and CDR2 FQGTGA. Unmatched junction bases numbered 8, after V lost 4 bases and J lost 5 bases. The CDR3 here is CASSSLSGGARDTQYF. The CDR3 bases are TGTGCCAGCAGCTCGCTTAGCGGGGGGGCCAGAGATACGCAGTATTTT.

The chain is built from TRBV9 and TRBJ1-1; D is unresolved. CDR1 SGDLS and CDR2 YYNGEE come from the germline V gene. The CDR3 is 13 amino acids. The germline V and J ends were trimmed by 4 bases and 8 bases, with 15 bases remaining between them. The CDR3 DNA follows: TGTGCCAGCAGCAATACCCCGGAGGACGAAGCTTTCTTT. Translating it yields CASSNTPEDEAFF.

This clone occurred a few times. V is TRBV15 and J is TRBJ2-7; D is perhaps TRBD1 (5 bases). The V end lost 0 bases, the J end lost 0 bases, and 9 bases lay between the germline ends. Germline V gene lookup returns CDR1 LNHNV and CDR2 YYDKDF (reference sequence). The CDR3 totals 15 residues. CDR3 protein: CATSRDSQGSYEQYF. The CDR3 bases are TGTGCCACCAGCAGAGATTCCCAGGGCTCCTACGAGCAGTACTTC. Together with reference TRBV15 and TRBJ2-7, the CDR3 gives the full variable domain: DAMVIQNPRYQVTQFGKPVTLSCSQTLNHNVMYWYQQKSSQAPKLLFHYYDKDFNNEADTPDNFQSRRPNTSFCFLDIRSPGLGDTAMYLCATSRDSQGSYEQYFGPGTRLTVT.

As DNA, the CDR3 is TGTGCCAGTAAACTTCGGTCCGACAGTCAGCCCCAGCATTTT. Its protein product is CASKLRSDSQPQHF. The V and J genes are TRBV19 and TRBJ1-5; a possible D gene is TRBD1 (5 bases). The V and J ends lost 7 bases and 6 bases respectively, with 16 bases between them. Looked up from germline, CDR1 is LNHDA and CDR2 is SQIVND (reference sequence). The CDR3 spans 14 residues.

The chain couples TRBV5-1 to TRBJ1-1; unclear D gene. Trimming pared 0 bases from V and 3 bases from J, leaving 9 bases between. From germline, CDR1 is SGHRS and CDR2 YFSETQ. CDR3 length: 14 residues. The CDR3 DNA follows: TGCGCCAGCAGCTTGGAAGGCGAGGACACTGAAGCTTTCTTT. This translates into CASSLEGEDTEAFF. The variable domain in full, with the rest retrieved from reference TRBV5-1 and TRBJ1-1, is KAGVTQTPRYLIKTRGQQVTLSCSPISGHRSVSWYQQTPGQGLQFLFEYFSETQRNKGNFPGRFSGRQFSNSRSEMNVSTLELGDSALYLCASSLEGEDTEAFFGQGTRLTVV.

This clone occurred once. The chain carries TRBV19 and TRBJ1-2; 7 nucleotides agree with TRBD1. The ends lost 7 bases at V and 2 bases at J; junction bases unmatched: 7. CDR1 and CDR2 (germline): LNHDA, SQIVND (reference sequence). CDR3 size: 14 residues. The CDR3 is CASMKRGLNYGYTF. For the CDR3, the DNA is TGTGCCAGTATGAAGAGGGGGCTAAACTATGGCTACACCTTC.

The sample holds one count of this clone. The V gene is TRBV9, the J gene TRBJ2-7; 11 bases are shared with TRBD2. V lost 0 bases to trimming and J lost 3 bases; unmatched junction nucleotides: 5. This CDR3 is built from 16 residues. Germline V gene sequence: CDR1 SGDLS, CDR2 YYNGEE. The CDR3 is CASSVASGGMLYEQYF. CDR3 DNA sequence: TGTGCCAGCAGCGTAGCTAGCGGGGGGATGCTCTACGAGCAGTACTTC. The variable domain in full, with the rest retrieved from reference TRBV9 and TRBJ2-7, is DSGVTQTPKHLITATGQRVTLRCSPRSGDLSVYWYQQSLDQGLQFLIQYYNGEERAKGNILERFSAQQFPDLHSELNLSSLELGDSALYFCASSVASGGMLYEQYFGPGTRLTVT.

J is TRBJ1-5 and V is TRBV7-9; no reliable D call. Trimming cost V 11 bases and J 2 bases, with 7 bases left between them. The germline V gene has CDR1 SEHNR and CDR2 FQNEAQ (reference sequence). The CDR3 spans 11 residues. Here the CDR3 reads CAREGNQPQHF. Here the CDR3 DNA reads TGTGCCCGCGAGGGCAATCAGCCCCAGCATTTT.

The chain joins TRBV27 to TRBJ1-2; TRBD1 matches 8 bases. The CDR3 runs to 13 residues. After removal of 6 bases from V and 7 bases from J, the junction contained 7 bases not matched to a gene. Per germline, CDR1 MNHEY and CDR2 SMNVEV (reference sequence). The CDR3 protein is CASRLNRGSGYTF. The CDR3 bases are TGTGCCAGCAGACTCAACAGGGGGTCTGGCTACACCTTC.

V gene TRBV13 combines with J gene TRBJ1-1; D not resolved. V lost 2 bases to trimming and J lost 0 bases, with 10 bases between them. Germline V gene lookup returns CDR1 PRHDT and CDR2 FYEKMQ (reference sequence). The CDR3 contains 15 residues. This CDR3 is CASSLTNNLNTEAFF. CDR3 DNA sequence: TGTGCCAGCAGCTTAACTAACAACTTGAACACTGAAGCTTTCTTT. The whole variable domain, filled in from reference TRBV13 and TRBJ1-1, reads AAGVIQSPRHLIKEKRETATLKCYPIPRHDTVYWYQQGPGQDPQFLISFYEKMQSDKGSIPDRFSAQQFSDYHSELNMSSLELGDSALYFCASSLTNNLNTEAFFGQGTRLTVV.

This clone was counted between two and nine times. The genes are TRBV27 and TRBJ2-2; D remains ambiguous. Germline-derived CDR1 and CDR2 are MNHEY and SMNVEV (reference sequence). V lost 3 bases and J 1 base, leaving 9 bases between the germline ends. CDR3 length: 15 amino acids. Here the CDR3 DNA reads TGTGCCAGCAGTTTGACAACTCTGAACACCGGGGAGCTGTTTTTT. It yields the protein CASSLTTLNTGELFF.

The chain couples TRBV10-2 to TRBJ1-4, with 9 bases aligning to TRBD1. Germline V gene data show CDR1 as WSHSY and CDR2 as SAAADI. Unmatched junction bases numbered 4, after V lost 4 bases and J lost 10 bases. The CDR3 is 13 residues long. CDR3 in DNA: TGCGCCAGCAGTGTCCCGGGACAGGGAAAACTGTTTTTT. Amino acids: CASSVPGQGKLFF.

V usage is TRBV7-9 and J usage is TRBJ1-1; no definite D call. Trimming took 1 base from V and 11 from J, leaving 8 bases between them. In germline, CDR1 is SEHNR, CDR2 FQNEAQ (reference sequence). The CDR3 is 11 amino acids. The CDR3 nucleotides read TGTGCCAGCAGCTTAGGAGCGCGGGCTTTCTTT. Amino acids: CASSLGARAFF. Full variable domain (rest looked up from reference TRBV7-9 and TRBJ1-1): DTGVSQNPRHKITKRGQNVTFRCDPISEHNRLYWYRQTLGQGPEFLTYFQNEAQLEKSRLLSDRFSAERPKGSFSTLEIQRTEQGDSAMYLCASSLGARAFFGQGTRLTVV.

This clone appeared a few times. The J gene is TRBJ1-6, the V gene TRBV6-1; D is unclear. The germline V gene has CDR1 MNHNS and CDR2 SASEGT. Deletions cut 2 bases from V and 12 bases from J, with 8 bases between. The CDR3 has 12 amino acids. The CDR3 DNA sequence: TGTGCCAGCAGTGAAAGAGCGAAACCCCTCCACTTT. This codes for CASSERAKPLHF.

This chain connects TRBV29-1 to TRBJ2-2, with a tentative D call TRBD2 (5 bases). Trimming left V 4 bases short and J 1 base short, with 7 bases between. The CDR3 sequence is 13 residues long. Germline V CDR1 and CDR2: SQVTM, ANQGSEA. The CDR3 nucleotides read TGCAGCGTTGGGGGAGAGAACACCGGGGAGCTGTTTTTT. Translating gives CSVGGENTGELFF.

The rearrangement uses TRBV19 and TRBJ1-2, with 9 nucleotides matching TRBD1. Germline V gene data show CDR1 as LNHDA and CDR2 as SQIVND (reference sequence). J lost 4 bases, V lost 10 bases, and 10 bases had no gene match. This CDR3 has 14 amino acids. The DNA for the CDR3 is TGTGCCACCTCACGGGGACAGGGCACCTATGGCTACACCTTC. Protein: CATSRGQGTYGYTF.

The sample holds a few counts of this clone. The chain is built from TRBV5-1 and TRBJ1-5; unclear D gene. The germline V and J ends were trimmed by 1 base and 7 bases, with 9 bases remaining between them. Germline V gives CDR1 SGHRS, CDR2 YFSETQ. The CDR3 totals 13 residues. CDR3 amino acids: CASSLTSGQPQHF. CDR3 coding DNA: TGCGCCAGCAGCTTGACCTCGGGACAGCCCCAGCATTTT. Variable domain in full (rest from reference TRBV5-1 and TRBJ1-5): KAGVTQTPRYLIKTRGQQVTLSCSPISGHRSVSWYQQTPGQGLQFLFEYFSETQRNKGNFPGRFSGRQFSNSRSEMNVSTLELGDSALYLCASSLTSGQPQHFGDGTRLSIL.

The chain carries TRBV2 and TRBJ2-7; maybe TRBD1 (5 bases). This CDR3 has 13 amino acids. Germline CDR1 reads SNHLY; CDR2 reads FYNNEI. Trimming left V 6 bases short and J 7 bases short, with 16 bases between. The CDR3 DNA follows: TGTGCCAGCAGATTCGTCAGGGCTGGAGAGCAGTACTTC. Translating gives CASRFVRAGEQYF. The full variable domain, in which reference TRBV2 and TRBJ2-7 provide the parts outside the CDR3, is EPEVTQTPSHQVTQMGQEVILRCVPISNHLYFYWYRQILGQKVEFLVSFYNNEISEKSEIFDDQFSVERPDGSNFTLKIRSTKLEDSAMYFCASRFVRAGEQYFGPGTRLTVT.